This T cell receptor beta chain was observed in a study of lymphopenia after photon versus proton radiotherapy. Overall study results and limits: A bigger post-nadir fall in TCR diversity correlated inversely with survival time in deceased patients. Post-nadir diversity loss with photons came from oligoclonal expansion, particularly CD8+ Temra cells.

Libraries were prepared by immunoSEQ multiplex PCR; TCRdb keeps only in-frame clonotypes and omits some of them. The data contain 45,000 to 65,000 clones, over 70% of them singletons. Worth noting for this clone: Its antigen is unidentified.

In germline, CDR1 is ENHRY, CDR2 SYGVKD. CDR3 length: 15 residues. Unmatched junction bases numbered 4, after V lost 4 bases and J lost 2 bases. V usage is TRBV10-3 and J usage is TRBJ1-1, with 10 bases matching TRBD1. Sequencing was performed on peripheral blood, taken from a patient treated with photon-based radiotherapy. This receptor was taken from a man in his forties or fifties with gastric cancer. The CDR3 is CAISGRTGGNTEAFF. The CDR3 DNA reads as TGTGCCATCAGTGGTAGGACAGGGGGTAACACTGAAGCTTTCTTT.